The 29 T cell receptor beta chains presented below share a single source sample, sequenced in a study of early T cells in non-severe SARS-CoV-2 infection. TCRdb re-analysed the 5' RACE reads in MiXCR, keeping a single row per CDR3 protein. The data show 55,000 to 70,000 distinct CDR3 sequences, over 10% seen once. Sequenced input: whole blood. These TCRs come from an adult who was a healthcare worker with PCR-confirmed SARS-CoV-2 infection or an uninfected control (not recorded which).

A few counts support this clonotype. CDR3 amino acids: CASSPQTASNQPQHF. CDR3 coding DNA: TGTGCCAGCAGTCCTCAGACAGCTAGCAATCAGCCCCAGCATTTT. The chain combines TRBV12-3 or TRBV12-4 with TRBJ1-5; D perhaps matches TRBD1 (5 bases). This CDR3 is built from 15 residues. Between the trimmed V and J ends, which lost 5 bases and 0 bases, there was a span of 11 bases.

This clonotype was counted between two and nine times. The junction departs from germline at one end; a sequencing error may be responsible. This CDR3 reads CSVEGLRRETQYF. Written as DNA, the CDR3 is TGCAGCGTCGAAGGTCTCCGCCGGGAGACCCAGTACTTC. V is TRBV29-1 and J is TRBJ2-5; D is unresolved. Germline V CDR1 and CDR2: SQVTM, ANQGSEA. The CDR3 length is 13 residues.

V and J are TRBV10-1 and TRBJ2-7, with D perhaps being TRBD1 or TRBD2 (5 bases each). The CDR3 contains 14 residues. V lost 2 bases and J lost 3, with 11 bases in between. Germline CDR1 WNHNN, CDR2 SYGVQD (reference sequence). The CDR3 spells CASSEGGIGYEQYF. The CDR3 coding sequence is TGCGCCAGCAGTGAGGGGGGTATAGGCTACGAGCAGTACTTC.

This clonotype was seen only once. The junction and the germline gene differ at one end; a read error may be behind it. The V call is TRBV11-2, the J call TRBJ2-2; 12 nucleotides line up with TRBD2. The V gene's germline CDR1 is SGHAT and CDR2 FQNNGV. The CDR3 runs to 16 residues. CDR3 sequence: CANSLTSGRFTGELFF. CDR3 DNA sequence: TGTGCCAACAGCTTAACTAGCGGGAGGTTTACCGGGGAGCTGTTTTTT.

This clonotype was observed at least ten times. V usage is TRBV6-4 and J usage is TRBJ2-1; 9 positions agree with TRBD1. The J segment lost 6 bases and the V segment lost 0 bases, leaving 0 bases of the junction unmatched. Germline CDR1 reads MRHNA; CDR2 reads SNTAGT. This CDR3 contains 14 residues. In nucleotides, the CDR3 is TGTGCCAGCAGTGACTCGACAGGGGGCAATGAGCAGTTCTTC. Translation: CASSDSTGGNEQFF.

V gene TRBV5-1 combines with J gene TRBJ1-1; D remains ambiguous. The CDR3 is 13 residues long. V was clipped by 3 bases and J by 3 bases, with 9 bases between them. Germline V gene sequence: CDR1 SGHRS, CDR2 YFSETQ. CDR3 in DNA: TGCGCCAGCAGCTCCACGACCTACACTGAAGCTTTCTTT. This codes for CASSSTTYTEAFF. The entire variable domain, with the rest obtained from reference TRBV5-1 and TRBJ1-1, is as follows: KAGVTQTPRYLIKTRGQQVTLSCSPISGHRSVSWYQQTPGQGLQFLFEYFSETQRNKGNFPGRFSGRQFSNSRSEMNVSTLELGDSALYLCASSSTTYTEAFFGQGTRLTVV.

This clonotype showed up many times. V is TRBV20-1 and J is TRBJ2-7; 8 nucleotides agree with TRBD2. CDR3 length: 15 residues. The V segment lost 5 bases and the J segment 1 base; nucleotides outside the gene matches: 10. CDR1 DFQATT and CDR2 SNEGSKA come from the germline V gene (reference sequence). In DNA form, the CDR3 reads TGCAGTGCTGGGGGGAGCGGGAGTAGATCCTACGAGCAGTACTTC. This sequence encodes CSAGGSGSRSYEQYF.

The chain recombines TRBV20-1 with TRBJ2-1; 10 bases are a match to TRBD2. Germline CDR1 and CDR2: DFQATT and SNEGSKA (reference sequence). The CDR3 totals 13 residues. V shed 4 bases, J shed 7 bases, and the junction held 4 bases outside the gene matches. The CDR3 protein is CSATSGGSNEQFF. CDR3 nucleotide sequence: TGCAGTGCTACTAGCGGGGGATCGAATGAGCAGTTCTTC.

This clonotype turned up a few times. The chain carries TRBV6-5 and TRBJ1-4; D is ambiguous. This CDR3 spans 18 amino acids. V was shortened by 4 bases and J by 2 bases, with 20 bases between the two germline ends. Germline V CDR1 and CDR2: MNHEY, SVGAGI. CDR3 residues: CASSLRTPNGPTNEKLFF. The CDR3 region has the DNA TGTGCCAGCAGTTTACGGACCCCAAACGGGCCTACTAATGAAAAACTGTTTTTT.

The CDR3 sequence is CSVQGDRGLNTGELFF. As DNA, the CDR3 is TGCAGCGTCCAAGGAGACAGGGGACTAAACACCGGGGAGCTGTTTTTT. V usage is TRBV29-1 and J usage is TRBJ2-2; tentatively, D is TRBD1 (8 bases). Germline CDR1 reads SQVTM; CDR2 reads ANQGSEA. Trimming left V 6 bases short and J 2 bases short, with 19 bases between. CDR3 length equals 16 residues.

This clonotype was counted only a few times. The chain couples TRBV6-5 to TRBJ2-5, with unresolved D. In germline, CDR1 is MNHEY, CDR2 SVGAGI. V was trimmed by 5 bases and J by 5 bases, leaving 12 bases between them. The CDR3 sequence is 13 residues long. The CDR3 sequence is CASSAWGEETQYF. The CDR3 DNA reads as TGTGCCAGCAGTGCCTGGGGTGAGGAGACCCAGTACTTC.

There are many counts of this clonotype. In nucleotides, the CDR3 is TGCGCCAGCAGGGTGGGGGGGCTGGAATTAAATGAAGCTTTCTTT. Residues: CASRVGGLELNEAFF. This sequence joins TRBV4-1 and TRBJ1-1, with D possibly being TRBD1 (6 bases). CDR1 MGHRA and CDR2 YSYEKL come from the germline V gene. The CDR3 contains 15 residues. V was clipped by 6 bases and J by 7 bases, with 21 bases between them.

This clonotype showed up just a few times. The chain joins TRBV27 to TRBJ2-1; D may be TRBD1 or TRBD2 (5 bases each). V dropped 2 bases and J dropped 9 bases, with 23 bases sitting between them. Germline CDR1 and CDR2: MNHEY and SMNVEV (reference sequence). The CDR3 sequence is 17 residues long. The CDR3 region is CASSLATTGTLRSEQFF. CDR3 nucleotide sequence: TGTGCCAGCAGTTTAGCAACTACCGGGACCCTTAGGAGTGAGCAGTTCTTC.

This clonotype has ten or more counts. This rearrangement joins TRBV5-1 to TRBJ2-3; D ambiguous. The CDR3 has 16 residues. Trimming took 4 bases from V and 0 from J, leaving 15 bases between them. The germline gives CDR1 SGHRS, CDR2 YFSETQ. The CDR3 sequence is CASSGTQTGSTDTQYF. The CDR3 bases are TGCGCCAGCAGCGGAACCCAGACGGGCAGCACAGATACGCAGTATTTT.

This clonotype has ten or more counts. The chain employs TRBV30 and TRBJ2-3, with D perhaps TRBD2 (7 bases). This CDR3 has 17 amino acids. Trimming cost V 1 base and J 1 base, with 18 bases left between them. The germline V gene encodes CDR1 GTSNPN and CDR2 SVGIG (reference sequence). This chain's CDR3 is CAWSGKGGGPGTDTQYF. CDR3 sequence (DNA): TGTGCCTGGAGTGGAAAAGGGGGGGGCCCTGGCACAGATACGCAGTATTTT.

In this sample, this clonotype turned up a few times. The rearrangement links TRBV7-6 to TRBJ2-7, with D tentatively TRBD1 or TRBD2 (5 bases each). Trimming shortened V by 4 bases and J by 5 bases, and 12 bases separated the two germline ends. This CDR3 comprises 13 residues. The V gene's germline CDR1 is SGHVS and CDR2 FNYEAQ. CDR3 nucleotide sequence: TGTGCCAGCAGCTCCGAGGGGTGGAACGAGCAGTACTTC. Its protein product is CASSSEGWNEQYF.

The CDR3 spells CASRTGITGELFF. In DNA, the CDR3 is TGTGCCAGCAGGACAGGGATCACCGGGGAGCTGTTTTTT. The chain is built from TRBV2 and TRBJ2-2, with 7 bases identical to TRBD1. J was trimmed by 4 bases and V by 6 bases; bases with no gene match: 2. The CDR3 is 13 amino acids. CDR1 and CDR2 from the germline V gene are SNHLY and FYNNEI.

This clonotype came up a few times. The chain recombines TRBV4-3 with TRBJ1-1; tentative D call: TRBD1 (6 bases). Trimming removed 1 base from V and 5 bases from J, with 11 bases in between. The CDR3 totals 14 residues. Per germline, CDR1 LGHNA and CDR2 YSLEER. The CDR3 reads CASSQVYRVTEAFF. CDR3 nucleotide sequence: TGCGCCAGCAGCCAAGTTTACAGGGTAACTGAAGCTTTCTTT.

V and J are TRBV7-9 and TRBJ1-1; D is perhaps TRBD1 (5 bases). This CDR3 contains 14 residues. With 5 bases removed from V and 4 bases from J, the gap between germline ends came to 14 bases. Germline-derived CDR1 and CDR2 are SEHNR and FQNEAQ (reference sequence). CDR3 nucleotides: TGTGCCAGCAGCAACCTGCCCCAGGGCACTGAAGCTTTCTTT. As protein: CASSNLPQGTEAFF.

The CDR3 DNA reads TGTGCCAGCAGCTTAAACAAGAACACTGAAGCTTTCTTT. It encodes CASSLNKNTEAFF. The rearrangement joins TRBV7-2 to TRBJ1-1; D unresolved. The V gene lost 2 bases and the J gene lost 1 base, with 5 bases spanning the gap. CDR1 and CDR2 (germline): SGHTA, FQGNSA. This CDR3 is 13 amino acids long.

This clonotype has a handful of counts. V is TRBV6-5 and J is TRBJ1-3, with a weak D call TRBD1 (5 bases). V lost 2 bases, J lost 2 bases, and 10 bases lay in between. Germline V gives CDR1 MNHEY, CDR2 SVGAGI. This CDR3 contains 15 residues. CDR3 sequence reads: CASSYTGGPGNTIYF. The CDR3 nucleotides are TGTGCCAGCAGTTACACCGGGGGACCTGGAAACACCATATATTTT.

The J gene is TRBJ2-3, the V gene TRBV7-9; TRBD2 might be the D (5 bases). The germline V and J ends were trimmed by 1 base and 4 bases, with 9 bases remaining between them. Germline loops: CDR1 SEHNR, CDR2 FQNEAQ (reference sequence). This CDR3 has 14 residues. CDR3 sequence (DNA): TGTGCCAGCAGCTTAGGTGGGAGCCCAGATACGCAGTATTTT. Translation: CASSLGGSPDTQYF.

This clonotype was counted ten times or more. The V call is TRBV7-2, the J call TRBJ2-2; D is uncertain. Looked up from germline, CDR1 is SGHTA and CDR2 is FQGNSA. This CDR3 region has 13 residues. V was trimmed by 3 bases and J by 5 bases, leaving 7 bases between them. CDR3 sequence (DNA): TGTGCCAGCAGCTTTCGACCAACCGGGGAGCTGTTTTTT. Translation gives CASSFRPTGELFF.

The chain carries TRBV27 and TRBJ1-1, with 9 bases identical to TRBD1. Germline-derived CDR1 and CDR2 are MNHEY and SMNVEV (reference sequence). The CDR3 totals 19 residues. The V gene end was trimmed by 0 bases and the J gene end by 6 bases; junction bases not matched to a gene: 17. The CDR3 sequence: CASSLSPPGQGLVLPEAFF. DNA of the CDR3: TGTGCCAGCAGTTTATCCCCCCCGGGACAGGGCCTAGTTCTCCCTGAAGCTTTCTTT.

The genes are TRBV5-1 and TRBJ2-1, with 8 nucleotides matching TRBD1. This CDR3 has 15 residues. After removal of 6 bases from V and 0 bases from J, the junction contained 5 bases not matched to a gene. Germline-derived CDR1 and CDR2 are SGHRS and YFSETQ. The CDR3 nucleotides are TGCGCCAGCAAACAGGGGGATAGCTCCTACAATGAGCAGTTCTTC. This translates into CASKQGDSSYNEQFF.

This clonotype was observed at least ten times. This chain connects TRBV11-2 to TRBJ1-5, with 7 bases matching TRBD1. The junction had 8 bases not matched to a gene; V was cut back by 8 bases and J by 7 bases. The CDR3 contains 13 residues. In germline, CDR1 is SGHAT, CDR2 FQNNGV. The CDR3 loop reads CASGRDREQPQHF. The CDR3 DNA reads as TGTGCCAGCGGAAGAGACAGGGAACAGCCCCAGCATTTT.

This rearrangement joins TRBV7-8 to TRBJ2-1; 8 bases are shared with TRBD2. The trim removed 1 base at V and 2 bases at J, leaving 7 bases unmatched. This CDR3 has 17 residues. Per germline, CDR1 SGHVS and CDR2 FQNEAQ. Here the CDR3 reads CASSLGAAGAPYNEQFF. CDR3 DNA: TGTGCCAGCAGCTTAGGGGCAGCGGGGGCCCCCTACAATGAGCAGTTCTTC.

In this sample, this clonotype turned up many times. V is TRBV30 and J is TRBJ1-2; no firm D call. V was cut by 2 bases and J by 8 bases, with 12 bases left in between. The CDR3 has 12 residues. The germline V gene encodes CDR1 GTSNPN and CDR2 SVGIG (reference sequence). The CDR3 DNA follows: TGTGCCTGGAGTTCTCAGTCTTCGGGCTACACCTTC. This encodes CAWSSQSSGYTF.

This clonotype has ten or more counts. V and J are TRBV7-6 and TRBJ2-2; 7 bases agree with TRBD1. Germline assignment: CDR1 SGHVS and CDR2 FNYEAQ. J lost 0 bases, V lost 10 bases, and 5 bases had no gene match. CDR3 length: 14 amino acids. The CDR3, as DNA: TGTGCCACCAGGGGGTCTGCGAACACCGGGGAGCTGTTTTTT. Residues: CATRGSANTGELFF.